The 11 T cell receptor beta chains listed next were all sequenced from one sample in a study of tumor-infiltrating lymphocytes in glioblastoma multiforme. TCR beta libraries were built from RNA through three nested multiplex PCR rounds using modified ARM-PCR. In TCRdb, the multiplex PCR reads were re-called with MiXCR into one record per CDR3 protein. This sample has some 15,000 distinct CDR3 sequences, with 73% found just once. Input material: brain tumor tissue. The source of these receptors is a male donor with glioblastoma.

Of note for this clonotype: One junction end does not reproduce the germline sequence, and a read error may be involved. This chain joins TRBV11-2 and TRBJ2-7; weak D call: TRBD2 (5 bases). In germline, CDR1 is SGHAT, CDR2 FQNNGV. The CDR3 has 15 residues. The CDR3 sequence: CANSFSSLGLYEQYF. CDR3 bases: TGTGCCAACAGCTTCTCTAGCCTAGGATTATACGAGCAGTACTTC.

The sample holds a few counts of this clonotype. The chain is built from TRBV11-1 and TRBJ2-3, with 7 bases fitting TRBD2. The J segment lost 1 base and the V segment lost 6 bases, leaving 10 bases of the junction unmatched. CDR3 length: 16 residues. Germline CDR1 is SGHAT and CDR2 is FQDESV (reference sequence). In DNA form, the CDR3 reads TGTGCCAGCAGTTCCCGGGGCCGGGGGGGCACAGATACGCAGTATTTT. Amino acids: CASSSRGRGGTDTQYF.

The genes are TRBV20-1 and TRBJ1-1, with D possibly matching TRBD1 (6 bases). The CDR3 spans 14 residues. V was shortened by 2 bases and J by 13 bases, with 23 bases between the two germline ends. Per germline, CDR1 DFQATT and CDR2 SNEGSKA (reference sequence). The CDR3 loop is CSARMGGPNTEHFF. The CDR3 DNA is TGCAGTGCTAGAATGGGGGGCCCGAACACTGAACATTTCTTT.

This clonotype was observed a few times. V usage is TRBV11-1 and J usage is TRBJ2-5; the match to TRBD1 covers 7 bases. With V trimmed by 5 bases and J by 3 bases, 3 bases remained unmatched. Germline loops: CDR1 SGHAT, CDR2 FQDESV (reference sequence). The CDR3 is 13 amino acids. The DNA of the CDR3 is TGTGCCAGCAGCCCCGGGACAGAAGAGACCCAGTACTTC. Translated, it gives CASSPGTEETQYF.

The chain couples TRBV11-2 to TRBJ2-3; 8 bases are shared with TRBD2. The length of the CDR3 is 15 residues. With V trimmed by 3 bases and J by 4 bases, 6 bases remained unmatched. CDR1 and CDR2 (germline): SGHAT, FQNNGV. The CDR3 region is CASSFSGVSADTQYF. The CDR3 DNA sequence: TGTGCCAGCAGCTTTAGCGGGGTGAGCGCAGATACGCAGTATTTT.

With respect to this clonotype: Possible read error: a much larger clone is one base away. The rearrangement links TRBV11-3 to TRBJ2-5; D possibly corresponds to TRBD1 (6 bases). The CDR3 loop spans 16 amino acids. Germline V gene sequence: CDR1 SGHNT, CDR2 YENEEA. The chain's CDR3 is CASSVDQGQPLWTQYF. For the CDR3, the DNA is TGTGCCAGCAGCGTAGATCAAGGACAGCCCCTTTGGACCCAGTACTTC.

The chain links TRBV11-3 to TRBJ2-2, with 7 positions matching TRBD2. Germline assignment: CDR1 SGHNT and CDR2 YENEEA. The CDR3 is 13 amino acids. Unmatched junction bases numbered 4, after V lost 9 bases and J lost 3 bases. The CDR3 region is CARSRGDTGELFF. CDR3 bases: TGTGCCAGGTCCCGGGGGGACACCGGGGAGCTGTTTTTT.

Of note for this clonotype: Germline and junction disagree at one end, which may indicate a read error. This chain uses TRBV4-1 with TRBJ2-3; no firm D call. Looked up from germline, CDR1 is MGHRA and CDR2 is YSYEKL. The CDR3 extends over 17 amino acids. The CDR3 DNA reads TGCGCCAGCAGCCAAGGCATCCCAGCGCATACCACAGATACGAAGTTTTTT. Translation: CASSQGIPAHTTDTKFF.

On this clonotype itself: Germline is not matched at one junction end, which may reflect a read error. The chain carries TRBV20-1 and TRBJ2-3; TRBD1 aligns across 7 bases. Germline CDR1 is DFQATT and CDR2 is SNEGSKA (reference sequence). CDR3 length equals 15 residues. The chain's CDR3 is CSTRARGTVTDTQYF. CDR3 DNA: TGCAGTACTAGGGCGAGGGGGACAGTGACAGATACGCAGTATTTT.

The chain is built from TRBV6-2 or TRBV6-3 and TRBJ1-5; D is perhaps TRBD1 (5 bases). Trimming shortened V by 2 bases and J by 5 bases, and 13 bases separated the two germline ends. Germline CDR1 MNHEY, CDR2 SVGEGT. The CDR3 spans 15 residues. The CDR3, as DNA: TGTGCCAGCAGTTACGGGACGGTGGGCGATCAGCCCCAGCATTTT. It encodes CASSYGTVGDQPQHF.

Details on this clonotype: One junction end disagrees with the germline gene, perhaps due to a read error. The chain uses TRBV6-1 and TRBJ1-1; D not resolved. This CDR3 has 15 amino acids. From germline, CDR1 is MNHNS and CDR2 SASEGT. CDR3 sequence: CASSDFAGLNIEAFF. The DNA of the CDR3 is TGTGCCAGCAGCGATTTCGCCGGTTTGAACATTGAAGCTTTCTTT.